This T cell receptor (beta chain) is drawn from a study of blood T cell repertoires in COVID-19 (dated by TCRdb to about 2020). Study-level background: Collaborator samples came from the United States, Italy and Spain and covered acute and convalescent phases of COVID-19. The prospective study material was composed of cDNA or gDNA derived from T cells, B-cell-depleted T cells, or PBMCs. Subjects who had been exposed to COVID-19, were actively infected with it, or had recovered from it provided the deeply sampled blood TCRbeta repertoires that made up the dataset. The repertoires were made available in a free public database intended to serve as a resource for research on the immune response to SARS-CoV-2. Samples came from the ongoing ImmuneRACE study (first 160 participants) plus 1,254 subjects from 6 global collaborators. The sample metadata nearly always contained a de-identified subject ID, COVID-19 status, age in years and sex. Where available, HLA class I and class II types were taken from metadata supplied by the sample provider and were not determined by assay-based typing. What the study reported, not specific to this receptor: Clinical and demographic metadata were provided uncurated, with the amount varying by source and participant.

The immunoSEQ Assay, a bias-controlled multiplex PCR, was used to amplify TCRbeta CDR3 regions from genomic DNA. Regarding the original processing steps: The number of nucleated cells in each sample was estimated by amplification of reference gene primers within the assay. To quantify the absolute abundance of each unique TCRbeta CDR3 rearrangement, sequence reads were collapsed and filtered. For each sample, productive Simpson clonality was calculated as the square root of Simpson's diversity index over productive rearrangements. The source is immuneACCESS, and TCRdb retained only in-frame sequences with V and J called. Part of the clones is not carried over; for the studies checked, unresolved V genes explain less than half of this, and the remainder is unexplained. The V and J calls and the clone size are those of that table, but D and trimming were determined from the DNA. In all, the sample holds under 200,000 clones, and 79% of those were seen once. Nearly 6% of the sample comes from the top ten.

Inclusive of the bounding cysteine and phenylalanine, the CDR3 is 15 residues long. The entry retains the CDR3 DNA only, 45 bases that are in frame from base 1. In the germline V gene, CDR1 corresponds to LGHNT and CDR2 to FRNRAP. V loses 4 bases at its end and J loses 3 bases; junction bases beyond the gene matches: 6. Comments on this clone: Which antigen it targets is not known. No per-base quality is available; no much larger clone lies one base away.

One collaborating source in Seattle enrolled patients during active infection and followed them longitudinally through the course of disease. Collaborating institutions collected whole blood in K2EDTA tubes following their own protocols. For TCRbeta analysis, collaborator samples were shipped as frozen whole blood, as isolated PBMCs, or as DNA extracted from either sample type. This TCR came from a woman aged 40 to 50 with COVID-19, enrolled during active disease. The chain is assembled from TRBV12-5 and TRBJ2-7; 10 bases in the junction line up with TRBD1. The source material was peripheral blood. The bases are TGTGCTAGTGGTTCGGACAGGGGGTTTTTCTACGAGCAGTACTTC. It encodes CASGSDRGFFYEQYF.